One T cell receptor beta chain is described in this entry. Its antigen remains unidentified. Per the original methods: There were no quality scores in the junction-only immunoSEQ sequences, so filtering differed. Sequencing was performed with immunoSEQ multiplex PCR; in TCRdb, only in-frame clones are kept and a portion is missing. V and J calls and clone size are as listed in that table; D and trimming were resolved from the DNA. The sample shows millions of clones, approximately 92% of them seen only once. The data stem from a study of shared clonotypes between healthy human individuals. Study context: Each donor had three CD4 naive, three CD4 memory, two CD8 naive and one CD8 memory plate. General observations from the study: Clonotypes shared by all four sorted-subset donors had higher generation probabilities than non-shared clonotypes.

Germline V gene data show CDR1 as SNHLY and CDR2 as FYNNEI. The CDR3 is made up of 15 amino acids. With 3 bases removed from V and 2 bases from J, the gap between germline ends came to 13 bases. Material: naive CD4+ T cells sorted from blood. Subset of the sample: CD45RA+ positively selected. The chain links TRBV2 to TRBJ1-2, with D possibly being TRBD1 (5 bases). This receptor was identified in a man in his late teens or twenties in good health. CDR3: CASSDLQERNYGYTF. CDR3 in DNA: TGTGCCAGCAGTGATCTACAGGAGAGAAACTATGGCTACACCTTC.